The present T cell receptor (beta chain) was sequenced within a study of T-cell reconstitution after alpha-beta-depleted transplantation in children. Study-wide findings and caveats: Roughly two months post-transplant, alpha-beta T cells reportedly originated from several hundred graft clones that had expanded. T cells produced anew were the main source of T-cell counts and diversity one year after transplant.

With 5 bases clipped from V and 3 bases from J, the junction kept 13 bases outside the gene matches. The CDR3 runs to 17 residues. CDR1 and CDR2 (germline): LGHNA, YSLEER. Concerning this clonotype itself: The antigen remains undetermined.

The library targeted TCRbeta and was prepared with unique molecular identifiers. MiXCR was run by TCRdb on the PCR reads, yielding one entry per CDR3 protein. The sample records 800,000 to 1,000,000 distinct CDR3 sequences, roughly 31% being singletons. The source was PBMCs, mostly from graft donor cells, collected 360 days after TCRalphabeta/CD19-depleted stem cell transplant. The V and J genes are TRBV4-3 and TRBJ2-1, with 7 bases matching TRBD2. The sequence was collected from a boy under three years old who had a stem cell transplant for SCID, so the T cells may come from the graft donor. The CDR3 bases are TGCGCCAGCAGCTACCTTATGCTAGCGGATAACTACAATGAGCAGTTCTTC. It specifies CASSYLMLADNYNEQFF.